The sequence of this T cell receptor beta chain was determined in a study of T cell responses to AZD1222 COVID-19 vaccine. Second-dose schedules of about 4 or about 12 weeks were combined. Repertoires were generated with immunoSEQ multiplex PCR, while TCRdb's copy carries only in-frame clones and drops some. The data show some 180,000 clones, with 85% to 95% seen just once and 1.5% to 2.5% held by the top ten. This clone was counted once. Its cognate antigen is unknown. The CDR3 has 15 amino acids. Between the trimmed V and J ends, which lost 3 bases and 5 bases, there was a span of 14 bases. In germline, CDR1 is SGDLS, CDR2 YYNGEE. Points from the study as a whole: At study baseline, merely about 6 AZD1222 recipients were seropositive. At 160-218 and 743-854, vaccine-associated CD4 TCRs were dominant, and they spanned spike.

This TCR was sampled from an adult who received the AZD1222 COVID-19 vaccine. The sample in question was peripheral blood, obtained 28 days after the second AZD1222 dose. The gene calls are TRBV9 and TRBJ2-2; D perhaps matches TRBD2 (7 bases). The CDR3 DNA reads as TGTGCCAGCAGCGGCGCGGGGGCTTGGACCGGGGAGCTGTTTTTT. Its translation is CASSGAGAWTGELFF.